This is a list of T cell receptor beta chains from one sample in a study of OX40 agonist ivuxolimab in advanced cancers. TCRdb's table, derived via immunoSEQ multiplex PCR, lists solely in-frame clones and lacks some. Of 9,000 to 10,000 clones listed, around 70% are singletons. The sample consisted of CD4+ or CD8+ T cells sorted from blood, taken in a trial of the OX40 agonist ivuxolimab. The source is an adult with an advanced solid tumor such as melanoma, head and neck, liver or kidney cancer. Each CDR3 is given with its conserved first and last residue. D genes are given only for firm matches. Only some rows state a clone size, as once, few, many or a class for expanded clones.

CDR3	DNA	D	size	J	V
CASSQDKDSRYEQYF	TGCGCCAGCAGCCAAGATAAGGACAGTCGTTACGAGCAGTACTTC	.	.	TRBJ2-7	TRBV4-3
CASSPWDRGIDEQYF	TGCGCCAGCAGCCCTTGGGACAGGGGTATCGACGAGCAGTACTTC	TRBD1	.	TRBJ2-7	TRBV5-1
CASSLGQGTVPLHF	TGTGCCAGCAGTCTCGGACAGGGGACTGTCCCCCTCCACTTT	TRBD1	.	TRBJ1-6	TRBV28
CASSHPGVGGPSYEQYF	TGTGCCAGCAGCCACCCAGGGGTTGGGGGTCCCTCCTACGAGCAGTACTTC	.	.	TRBJ2-7	TRBV7-3
CASSWTVESNQPQHF	TGTGCCAGTAGTTGGACAGTCGAGAGCAATCAGCCCCAGCATTTT	.	.	TRBJ1-5	TRBV19
CASSSWTPVEGVYGYTF	TGTGCCAGCAGTTCATGGACCCCGGTGGAGGGGGTCTATGGCTACACCTTC	.	medium-sized	TRBJ1-2	TRBV27
CASSWGVGGEQFF	TGTGCCAGCAGTTGGGGGGTTGGGGGTGAGCAGTTCTTC	.	.	TRBJ2-1	TRBV6-5
CASSLASGLAGDSTDTQYF	TGTGCCAGCAGCTTAGCGTCGGGACTAGCGGGGGATAGCACAGATACGCAGTATTTT	TRBD2	few	TRBJ2-3	TRBV7-8
CASSLNGGPTDTQYF	TGCGCCAGCAGCTTGAACGGGGGCCCCACAGATACGCAGTATTTT	.	.	TRBJ2-3	TRBV5-1
CASSSSTEAFF	TGTGCCAGCAGCTCGTCCACTGAAGCTTTCTTT	.	.	TRBJ1-1	TRBV7-9
CASSLGPGLAEYNEQFF	TGTGCCAGCAGCCTTGGCCCGGGACTAGCGGAGTACAATGAGCAGTTCTTC	TRBD2	.	TRBJ2-1	TRBV28
CASSLSLSWGSENTEAFF	TGTGCCAGCAGTTTATCGTTGTCGTGGGGGTCTGAAAACACTGAAGCTTTCTTT	.	once	TRBJ1-1	TRBV27
CSASRGEKLFF	TGCAGTGCCTCACGGGGCGAAAAACTGTTTTTT	.	.	TRBJ1-4	TRBV20-1
CASSFDGGELFF	TGTGCCAGCAGCTTTGATGGGGGGGAGCTGTTTTTT	.	.	TRBJ2-2	TRBV7-3
CASSTFREGLTGELFF	TGTGCCAGCAGTACGTTCCGGGAGGGACTAACCGGGGAGCTGTTTTTT	TRBD2	.	TRBJ2-2	TRBV27
CATRSESYNEQFF	TGTGCCACCCGGAGCGAATCCTACAATGAGCAGTTCTTC	.	.	TRBJ2-1	TRBV6-6
CASSLGGLRNSPLHF	TGTGCCAGCAGTTTGGGCGGCCTAAGGAATTCACCCCTCCACTTT	.	.	TRBJ1-6	TRBV27
CASSSEGAAYNEQFF	TGTGCCAGTAGTTCAGAGGGGGCGGCCTACAATGAGCAGTTCTTC	TRBD1	.	TRBJ2-1	TRBV19
CASSLTFPSGGRHEQFF	TGTGCCAGCAGCTTAACCTTCCCTAGCGGGGGGCGTCATGAGCAGTTCTTC	TRBD2	.	TRBJ2-1	TRBV7-3
CASSASAGTGIYSPLHF	TGTGCCAGCAGCGCCAGCGCCGGGACAGGGATTTATTCACCCCTCCACTTT	TRBD1	.	TRBJ1-6	TRBV4-2
CASSLYGANYGYTF	TGTGCCAGCAGCTTATACGGGGCTAACTATGGCTACACCTTC	.	.	TRBJ1-2	TRBV7-3
CASSLVGTYEQYF	TGTGCCAGCAGCTTGGTGGGGACCTACGAGCAGTACTTC	.	.	TRBJ2-7	TRBV7-6
CASRPGTGNYNEQFF	TGTGCCAGCAGACCAGGGACAGGGAACTACAATGAGCAGTTCTTC	TRBD1	.	TRBJ2-1	TRBV7-8
CASKDRDFNQPQHF	TGTGCCAGCAAGGACAGGGACTTCAATCAGCCCCAGCATTTT	TRBD1	few	TRBJ1-5	TRBV2
CASSFGTGGSAYEQYF	TGCGCCAGCAGCTTCGGGACAGGGGGCTCCGCCTACGAGCAGTACTTC	TRBD1	.	TRBJ2-7	TRBV5-1
CASSIDLKSYRESSYNEQFF	TGTGCCAGTAGTATAGATCTAAAATCCTACAGGGAAAGCTCCTACAATGAGCAGTTCTTC	.	.	TRBJ2-1	TRBV19
CASSFDGFNYGYTF	TGTGCCAGCAGCTTCGACGGATTTAACTATGGCTACACCTTC	.	.	TRBJ1-2	TRBV11-1
CASTNLRNEQFF	TGTGCCAGCACCAATCTCCGAAATGAGCAGTTCTTC	.	.	TRBJ2-1	TRBV2
CASSPAGGSREQFF	TGTGCCAGCAGCCCAGCGGGGGGGTCCCGTGAGCAGTTCTTC	TRBD2	.	TRBJ2-1	TRBV11-1
CASSPGTHQPQHF	TGTGCCAGCAGTCCAGGGACACATCAGCCCCAGCATTTT	.	.	TRBJ1-5	TRBV7-8
CASSPPGSAYEQYF	TGCGCCAGCAGCCCTCCCGGGTCCGCCTACGAGCAGTACTTC	.	.	TRBJ2-7	TRBV5-1
CASSSGQGVYNEQFF	TGCGCCAGCAGCTCCGGACAGGGGGTCTACAATGAGCAGTTCTTC	TRBD1	.	TRBJ2-1	TRBV5-1
CASSQRDSSTDTQYF	TGCGCCAGCAGCCAAAGAGACAGTAGCACAGATACGCAGTATTTT	.	.	TRBJ2-3	TRBV4-1
CASGRLGDTQYF	TGTGCCAGCGGTCGGTTAGGAGATACGCAGTATTTT	.	.	TRBJ2-3	TRBV27
CASTPRDRGHYSNQPQHF	TGTGCCAGCACCCCAAGGGACAGGGGACATTATAGCAATCAGCCCCAGCATTTT	TRBD1	.	TRBJ1-5	TRBV27
CASSPWGGTDTEAFF	TGTGCCAGCAGCCCCTGGGGAGGGACGGACACTGAAGCTTTCTTT	.	once	TRBJ1-1	TRBV7-9
CASSPRSLTYQETQYF	TGTGCCAGCAGCCCTCGGTCCCTTACGTACCAAGAGACCCAGTACTTC	.	few	TRBJ2-5	TRBV28
CASSPLAGGLVDEQFF	TGTGCCAGCAGCCCTCTAGCGGGGGGGCTCGTAGATGAGCAGTTCTTC	TRBD2	.	TRBJ2-1	TRBV13
CASSLGPGQGYEQYF	TGTGCCAGCAGTTTAGGACCGGGACAGGGGTACGAGCAGTACTTC	TRBD1	.	TRBJ2-7	TRBV28
CASSVRGYSDSPLHF	TGTGCCAGCAGCGTGAGGGGGTACAGCGATTCACCCCTCCACTTT	.	.	TRBJ1-6	TRBV9
CASSQEEPPRDTQYF	TGCGCCAGCAGCCAAGAAGAGCCCCCCAGAGATACGCAGTATTTT	.	few	TRBJ2-3	TRBV4-1
CASSYGGRGTEAFF	TGCGCCAGCAGCTACGGGGGGCGCGGCACTGAAGCTTTCTTT	.	few	TRBJ1-1	TRBV5-1
CASSGRGGTSTDTQYF	TGTGCCAGCAGTGGGCGGGGAGGTACTAGCACAGATACGCAGTATTTT	.	.	TRBJ2-3	TRBV2
CASSPWGGQDTEAFF	TGTGCCAGCAGCCCCTGGGGGGGGCAGGACACTGAAGCTTTCTTT	.	.	TRBJ1-1	TRBV7-9
CAISESLGTTDTQYF	TGTGCCATCAGTGAGTCTCTGGGGACCACAGATACGCAGTATTTT	.	.	TRBJ2-3	TRBV10-3
CASSLEILAGGRDEQFF	TGTGCCAGCAGCTTAGAAATTCTAGCGGGGGGCCGGGATGAGCAGTTCTTC	TRBD2	few	TRBJ2-1	TRBV11-2